The 7 T cell receptor beta chains below come from one sample, sequenced in a study of T-cell reconstitution after alpha-beta-depleted transplantation in children. Unique molecular identifiers were used in preparing the TCRbeta library. TCRdb re-called the PCR reads through MiXCR, storing one row per CDR3 protein. Among around 100,000 distinct CDR3 sequences, 4.5% to 7.5% were seen once, and the ten largest hold about 6.1%. The sample here was PBMCs, mostly from graft donor cells, taken 60 days after TCRalphabeta/CD19-depleted stem cell transplant. Receptors were obtained from a female patient between 2 and 15 years old who had a stem cell transplant for Fanconi anemia, so the T cells may come from the graft donor.

V usage is TRBV7-2 and J usage is TRBJ1-4; D is possibly TRBD1 (6 bases). This CDR3 has 14 residues. V lost 6 bases and J 0 bases, leaving 8 bases between the germline ends. Germline V gene data show CDR1 as SGHTA and CDR2 as FQGNSA. CDR3 in DNA: TGTGCCAGCAGTAAGGGGGCAACTAATGAAAAACTGTTTTTT. This codes for CASSKGATNEKLFF.

This clonotype was counted a few times. The chain joins TRBV6-1 to TRBJ2-7; 9 bases fit TRBD1. The germline V gene encodes CDR1 MNHNS and CDR2 SASEGT. This CDR3 spans 13 amino acids. V was pared by 9 bases and J by 5 bases, with 8 bases of the junction left unmatched. The CDR3 nucleotides are TGTGCCAGTCTTGGACAGGGGTTGGACGAGCAGTACTTC. It specifies CASLGQGLDEQYF.

This clonotype has at least ten counts. The chain carries TRBV7-8 and TRBJ2-5, with 10 bases identical to TRBD2. This CDR3 region has 15 residues. Germline CDR1 reads SGHVS; CDR2 reads FQNEAQ. Trimming took 2 bases from V and 3 from J; bases not matched to a gene: 3. CDR3 DNA: TGTGCCAGCAGCTTAACTAGCGGGGTGAAAGAGACCCAGTACTTC. This codes for CASSLTSGVKETQYF.

This clonotype was seen many times. The genes are TRBV20-1 and TRBJ2-3; 9 bases line up with TRBD2. This CDR3 has 15 amino acids. Per the germline V gene, CDR1 is DFQATT and CDR2 is SNEGSKA (reference sequence). V lost 3 bases and J lost 4; bases outside the gene matches: 8. The CDR3 here is CSARPGSGGSDTQYF. For the CDR3, the DNA is TGCAGTGCTAGGCCGGGAAGCGGGGGGTCAGATACGCAGTATTTT.

V gene TRBV5-1 combines with J gene TRBJ2-1, with 9 bases that match TRBD1. This CDR3 spans 15 amino acids. The V and J ends lost 5 bases and 5 bases, in that order; junction bases with no gene match: 8. The V gene's germline CDR1 is SGHRS and CDR2 YFSETQ. The CDR3, as DNA: TGCGCCAGCAGACATGACAGGGGGTTTGACAATGAGCAGTTCTTC. The encoded protein is CASRHDRGFDNEQFF. Full variable domain (remainder filled in from reference TRBV5-1 and TRBJ2-1): KAGVTQTPRYLIKTRGQQVTLSCSPISGHRSVSWYQQTPGQGLQFLFEYFSETQRNKGNFPGRFSGRQFSNSRSEMNVSTLELGDSALYLCASRHDRGFDNEQFFGPGTRLTVL.

A few counts support this clonotype. CDR3 nucleotides: TGTGCCAGCAGCGGACCCAGATGGGATGGCTACACCTTC. It specifies CASSGPRWDGYTF. V and J are TRBV7-8 and TRBJ1-2; D unresolved. CDR3 length equals 13 residues. Germline V lookup: CDR1 SGHVS, CDR2 FQNEAQ. Trimming stripped 5 bases from V and 6 bases from J, with 13 bases between.

The chain combines TRBV12-3 or TRBV12-4 with TRBJ2-6, with 10 bases lining up with TRBD2. V lost 6 bases, J lost 1 base, and 6 bases stayed unmatched. The CDR3 sequence is 17 residues long. The CDR3 protein is CASSMGTSDSGANVLTF. DNA for the CDR3: TGTGCCAGCAGCATGGGGACTAGCGATTCTGGGGCCAACGTCCTGACTTTC.